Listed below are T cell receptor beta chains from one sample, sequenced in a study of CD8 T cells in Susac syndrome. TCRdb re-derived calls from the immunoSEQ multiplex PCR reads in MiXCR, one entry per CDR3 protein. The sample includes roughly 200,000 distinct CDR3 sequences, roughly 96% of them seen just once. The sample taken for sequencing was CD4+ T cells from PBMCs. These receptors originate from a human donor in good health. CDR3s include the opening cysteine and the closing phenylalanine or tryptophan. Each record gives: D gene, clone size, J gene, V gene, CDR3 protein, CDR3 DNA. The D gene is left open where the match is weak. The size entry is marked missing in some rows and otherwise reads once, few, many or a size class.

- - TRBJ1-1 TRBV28 CASSLLRAANTEAFF TGTGCCAGCAGTTTATTAAGGGCAGCCAACACTGAAGCTTTCTTT
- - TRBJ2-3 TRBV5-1 CASSLSTGPTDTQYF TGCGCCAGCAGCTTGTCCACGGGACCCACAGATACGCAGTATTTT
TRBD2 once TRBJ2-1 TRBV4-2 CASSQGTSVYYNEQFF TGTGCCAGCAGCCAAGGGACTAGCGTATACTACAATGAGCAGTTCTTC
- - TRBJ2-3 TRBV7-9 CASSRWDSTDTQYF TGTGCCAGCAGCCGATGGGACAGCACAGATACGCAGTATTTT
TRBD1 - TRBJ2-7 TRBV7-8 CASTYGDSSYEQYF TGTGCCAGCACCTACGGGGACAGCTCCTACGAGCAGTACTTC
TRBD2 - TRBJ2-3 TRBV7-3 CASSTSSGSLSDTQYF TGTGCCAGCAGCACCTCTAGCGGGAGTCTCTCAGATACGCAGTATTTT
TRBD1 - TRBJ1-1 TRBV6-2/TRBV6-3 CASSYPLGQGARRTEAFF TGTGCCAGCAGTTACCCCTTAGGACAGGGGGCGAGACGCACTGAAGCTTTCTTT
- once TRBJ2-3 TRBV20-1 CSASASTDTQYF TGCAGTGCTAGTGCGAGCACAGATACGCAGTATTTT
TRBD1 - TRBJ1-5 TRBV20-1 CSARTGGFPQHF TGCAGTGCTCGGACAGGGGGATTCCCCCAGCATTTT
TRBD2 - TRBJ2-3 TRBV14 CASSQERGADTQYF TGTGCCAGCAGCCAAGAACGGGGGGCAGATACGCAGTATTTT
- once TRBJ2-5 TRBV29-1 CSVEARLTQYF TGCAGCGTTGAAGCCCGCCTAACCCAGTACTTC
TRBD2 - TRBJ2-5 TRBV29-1 CSVTDPRKTSGRWRETQYF TGCAGCGTTACAGACCCGCGGAAGACTAGCGGGAGGTGGCGGGAGACCCAGTACTTC
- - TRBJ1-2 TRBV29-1 CSVDGQDYGYTF TGCAGCGTTGACGGCCAGGACTATGGCTACACCTTC
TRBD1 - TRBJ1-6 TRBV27 CASSYIPRQGRSPLHF TGTGCCAGCAGTTATATTCCCCGACAGGGTCGCTCACCCCTCCACTTT
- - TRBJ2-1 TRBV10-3 CAISDDPTTEQFF TGTGCCATCAGTGATGACCCGACGACCGAGCAGTTCTTC
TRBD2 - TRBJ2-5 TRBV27 CASSLSSGRGETQYF TGTGCCAGCAGTTTATCGAGCGGGAGGGGAGAGACCCAGTACTTC
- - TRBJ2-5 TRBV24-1 CATSDPGRSQETQYF TGTGCCACCAGTGATCCTGGGCGGAGCCAAGAGACCCAGTACTTC
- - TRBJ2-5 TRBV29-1 CSVLQGRETQYF TGCAGCGTGCTCCAGGGTCGAGAGACCCAGTACTTC
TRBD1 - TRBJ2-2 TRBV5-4 CASSLAAQGALTGELFF TGTGCCAGCAGCTTGGCCGCACAGGGGGCGCTTACCGGGGAGCTGTTTTTT
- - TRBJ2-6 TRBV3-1 CASSQRGDSGANVLTF TGTGCCAGCAGCCAAAGGGGGGACTCTGGGGCCAACGTCCTGACTTTC
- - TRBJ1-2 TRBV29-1 CSVGPAYTF TGCAGCGTTGGTCCTGCCTACACCTTC
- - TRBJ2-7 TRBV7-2 CASSPTLEPSEQYF TGTGCCAGCAGCCCGACCCTCGAACCTAGCGAGCAGTACTTC
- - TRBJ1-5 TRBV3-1 CASSQDAGSTPQHF TGTGCCAGCAGCCAAGACGCGGGGTCAACGCCCCAGCATTTT
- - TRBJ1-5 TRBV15 CATEMERGRLGPQHF TGTGCCACCGAGATGGAGAGGGGGAGGTTGGGGCCCCAGCATTTT
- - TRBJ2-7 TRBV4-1 CASSGQYQNRKQYF TGCGCCAGCAGCGGACAGTATCAGAACCGGAAGCAGTACTTC
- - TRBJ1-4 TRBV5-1 CASSQTDTNEKLFF TGCGCCAGCAGCCAGACAGATACTAATGAAAAACTGTTTTTT
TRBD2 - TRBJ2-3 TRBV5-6 CASSFLGGATDTQYF TGTGCCAGCAGCTTTCTCGGGGGGGCCACAGATACGCAGTATTTT
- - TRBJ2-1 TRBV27 CASSPGRREIF TGTGCCAGCAGCCCGGGTCGGCGCGAGATCTTC
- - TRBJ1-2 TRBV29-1 CSVEARDGYTF TGCAGCGTTGAAGCGAGGGATGGCTACACCTTC
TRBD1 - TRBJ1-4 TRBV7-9 CASSVDRGNEKLFF TGTGCCAGCAGCGTGGACAGGGGGAATGAAAAACTGTTTTTT
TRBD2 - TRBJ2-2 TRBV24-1 CATSDLTSGGETGELFF TGTGCCACCAGTGATTTGACCAGCGGGGGGGAAACCGGGGAGCTGTTTTTT
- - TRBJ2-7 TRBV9 CASSVSFGTQYEQYF TGTGCCAGCAGCGTATCATTTGGGACACAATACGAGCAGTACTTC
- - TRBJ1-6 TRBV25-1 CASSSSLGWGAPVHF TGTGCCAGCAGTTCCTCATTGGGGTGGGGGGCTCCGGTCCACTTT
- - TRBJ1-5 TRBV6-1 CASSERGDVFNQPQHF TGTGCCAGCAGTGAACGAGGGGACGTCTTCAATCAGCCCCAGCATTTT
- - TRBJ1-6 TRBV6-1 CASSDLSPLHF TGTGCCAGCAGTGATCTCTCACCCCTCCACTTT
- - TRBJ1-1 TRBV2 CASSEALPEAFF TGTGCCAGCAGTGAAGCGCTGCCAGAAGCTTTCTTT
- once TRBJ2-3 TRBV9 CASSVFGGSSSTDTQYF TGTGCCAGCAGCGTTTTTGGTGGATCGAGTTCCACAGATACGCAGTATTTT
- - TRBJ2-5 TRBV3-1 CASSQAPSKETQYF TGTGCCAGCAGCCAAGCCCCCTCCAAAGAGACCCAGTACTTC
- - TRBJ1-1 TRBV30 CAWSRDPSDTEAFF TGTGCCTGGAGCCGGGACCCATCCGACACTGAAGCTTTCTTT
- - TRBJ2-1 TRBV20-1 CSARSLTDYNEQFF TGCAGTGCTAGATCGTTGACTGATTACAATGAGCAGTTCTTC
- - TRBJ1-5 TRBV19 CASSIERGSQPQHF TGTGCCAGTAGTATAGAGCGGGGAAGCCAGCCCCAGCATTTT